This note documents a single T cell receptor beta chain sequence. The antigen is undetermined. Sequence at one end of the junction differs from germline and may be a read error. This specimen belongs to a study of response to subunit inactivated influenza vaccine. Study-level results: Authors suggested seasonal influenza vaccinations each recruit few new T cells.

One entry per CDR3 protein, called by TCRdb with MiXCR from the RT-PCR reads. The repertoire holds hundreds of thousands of distinct CDR3 sequences, with roughly 14% as singletons. The receptor's source is a man in his fifties who received an inactivated influenza vaccine. This specimen was PBMCs from blood, taken 11 to 12 days after vaccination.

For the CDR3, the DNA is TGTGCCAGCAGCCTTACCAGCGGGGGATTCAATGAGCAGTTATTC. Its protein is CASSLTSGGFNEQLF. This sequence joins TRBV6-1 and TRBJ2-1, with 8 nucleotides matching TRBD2. This CDR3 has 15 amino acids. Germline V CDR1 and CDR2: MNHNS, SASEGT.